This T cell receptor (beta chain) emerged from a study of shared clonotypes between healthy human individuals. Splitting of CD4+ cells produced CD45RA+ naive and CD45RA-negative memory subsets. Each sorted subset replicate got 200 ng genomic DNA, tens of thousands of genomes. Assay used: immunoSEQ multiplex PCR; TCRdb lists only in-frame clones, some missing. The profile shows around 2.5 million clones, 93% of them singletons. Trimming removed 7 bases from V and 4 bases from J, with 9 bases in between. The germline V gene encodes CDR1 MNHEY and CDR2 SVGAGI. This CDR3 comprises 12 residues. The specimen sequenced was naive CD4+ T cells from PBMCs. Subset described: CD45RA+ positively selected. This TCR came from a man younger than 35 in good health. Some clones in this sample may be carry-over from other donors' samples. The chain recombines TRBV6-5 with TRBJ2-3, with D uncertain. The DNA for the CDR3 is TGTGCCAGCACCGATACATCAGATACGCAGTATTTT. Its translation is CASTDTSDTQYF.